This TCR beta chain was recovered during a study of blood T cell repertoires in COVID-19. Trimming removed 0 bases from V and 5 bases from J, with 14 bases in between. The CDR3 is 16 amino acids. The germline gives CDR1 LGHDT, CDR2 YNNKEL (reference sequence). As handled by the study authors: Reference gene primer amplification gave nucleated cell count estimates. Here immunoSEQ multiplex PCR was the method, and the copy in TCRdb shows in-frame clones only, minus some. From that table come the V and J calls and clone size; the DNA was used to work out D and trimming. The table has about 180,000 clones, more than 70% seen once; the top ten hold about 9.6%. Everyone who took part was about 18 to 90 years old, and they came from fewer than 25 US areas.

This TCR was recovered from a woman in her 30s who had recovered from COVID-19. Source material: PBMCs or T cells enriched from blood (not recorded which). The chain recombines TRBV3-1 (or the pseudogene TRBV3-2) with TRBJ1-3; D is perhaps TRBD1 (5 bases). The CDR3 protein is CASSQEGGQSRNTIYF. CDR3 DNA: TGTGCCAGCAGCCAAGAGGGGGGTCAGAGCCGAAACACCATATATTTT.